This T cell receptor (beta chain) emerged from a study of blood T cell repertoires in COVID-19. Overall study context: The United States, Italy and Spain were the sources of the acute and convalescent COVID-19 samples. Nucleic acid was either cDNA or gDNA, and it came from T cells, B-cell-depleted T cells, or PBMCs.

The repertoire was sequenced with immunoSEQ multiplex PCR; TCRdb's copy has only in-frame clones and lacks some. The repertoire has around 94,000 clones, 80% to 90% of them found once; the top ten carry approximately 1.8%. The ends were cut back, 0 bases at V and 6 bases at J, with 6 bases in the middle. The V gene's germline CDR1 is SGHTA and CDR2 FQGNSA. The CDR3 contains 13 residues. The sample taken for sequencing was peripheral blood. The chain employs TRBV7-2 and TRBJ2-4; D possibly corresponds to TRBD2 (5 bases). This clonotype originated in a man older than 75 with acute or convalescent COVID-19. CDR3 bases: TGTGCCAGCAGCTTAGCTAGCGTAAACATTCAGTACTTC. Translation: CASSLASVNIQYF.